Listed here are 28 T cell receptor beta chains from one sample, sequenced in a study of spatial heterogeneity in lung cancer. Sample time point: sample taken at primary tumor resection. TCRdb re-called the 5' RACE reads with MiXCR, one entry per CDR3 protein. The data contain about 48,000 distinct CDR3 sequences, approximately 5.7% of them singletons. Here the sequenced sample was PBMCs, taken at surgery. These receptors were taken from a male donor with early-stage non-small cell lung cancer.

This clonotype was counted many times. This rearrangement joins TRBV10-3 to TRBJ1-1, with unresolved D. This CDR3 has 13 residues. Germline V gene data show CDR1 as ENHRY and CDR2 as SYGVKD. V lost 4 bases and J lost 3, with 9 bases in between. The CDR3 DNA follows: TGTGCCATCAGTGCTCGGGGTGACACTGAAGCTTTCTTT. This gives the protein CAISARGDTEAFF.

This clonotype was picked up many times. The chain links TRBV15 to TRBJ2-5, with D maybe TRBD2 (5 bases). CDR1 and CDR2 (germline): LNHNV, YYDKDF (reference sequence). The V end was cut by 1 base, the J end by 4 bases, with 19 bases between. This CDR3 region has 17 residues. CDR3: CATSRGIPGNVGETQYF. CDR3 nucleotide sequence: TGTGCCACCAGCAGAGGGATTCCGGGGAACGTAGGAGAGACCCAGTACTTC.

This clonotype has at least ten counts. This rearrangement joins TRBV7-2 to TRBJ1-4; D ambiguous. Germline V gives CDR1 SGHTA, CDR2 FQGNSA. There are 13 residues in the CDR3. V lost 7 bases to trimming and J lost 6 bases, with 12 bases between them. CDR3 sequence: CASNRFGDEKLFF. CDR3 coding DNA: TGTGCCAGCAACCGGTTCGGAGATGAAAAACTGTTTTTT. The whole variable domain, remainder taken from reference TRBV7-2 and TRBJ1-4, is GAGVSQSPSNKVTEKGKDVELRCDPISGHTALYWYRQSLGQGLEFLIYFQGNSAPDKSGLPSDRFSAERTGGSVSTLTIQRTQQEDSAVYLCASNRFGDEKLFFGSGTQLSVL.

This clonotype occurred many times. The gene calls are TRBV11-2 and TRBJ1-4; TRBD1 is a possible D gene (5 bases). The ends were cut back, 2 bases at V and 4 bases at J, with 8 bases in the middle. Germline CDR1 reads SGHAT; CDR2 reads FQNNGV. There are 14 residues in the CDR3. The CDR3 bases are TGTGCCAGCAGCTTAATAGGGGTTAATGAAAAACTGTTTTTT. It specifies CASSLIGVNEKLFF.

Ten or more counts support this clonotype. The chain carries TRBV24-1 and TRBJ2-1; the D is unclear. The V end was cut by 6 bases, the J end by 1 base, with 12 bases between. The V gene's germline CDR1 is KGHDR and CDR2 SFDVKD. This CDR3 spans 15 amino acids. CDR3 sequence reads: CATSRASTSYNEQFF. The CDR3 nucleotides are TGTGCCACCAGTCGAGCGAGTACTTCCTACAATGAGCAGTTCTTC.

There are many counts of this clonotype. The chain employs TRBV6-5 and TRBJ2-5; the match to TRBD2 covers 7 bases. Germline CDR1 and CDR2: MNHEY and SVGAGI. V dropped 2 bases and J dropped 1; count of bases not matched to a gene: 4. The CDR3 consists of 15 residues. CDR3 nucleotides: TGTGCCAGCAGTTACGCGGGAGTCCTCCAAGAGACCCAGTACTTC. Encoded protein: CASSYAGVLQETQYF.

This clonotype was picked up many times. V is TRBV7-9 and J is TRBJ2-2; unclear D gene. Looked up from germline, CDR1 is SEHNR and CDR2 is FQNEAQ (reference sequence). The CDR3 has 16 amino acids. Trimming cost V 5 bases and J 0 bases, with 13 bases left between them. The CDR3 coding sequence is TGTGCCAGCAGCCCCGGCGGCGGAGCGAACACCGGGGAGCTGTTTTTT. Protein: CASSPGGGANTGELFF.

This clonotype turned up a few times. The chain recombines TRBV6-5 with TRBJ1-2, with 7 bases identical to TRBD1. The CDR3 runs to 14 residues. Germline loops: CDR1 MNHEY, CDR2 SVGAGI. Trimming cost V 0 bases and J 7 bases; bases outside gene matches: 5. The CDR3 loop is CASSYSRTGTGYTF. CDR3 nucleotide sequence: TGTGCCAGCAGTTACTCGAGGACAGGAACTGGCTACACCTTC.

In this sample, this clonotype turned up many times. The chain links TRBV4-3 to TRBJ1-2; no definite D call. The V gene's germline CDR1 is LGHNA and CDR2 YSLEER. Trimming removed 1 base from V and 6 bases from J, with 15 bases in between. This CDR3 is 15 amino acids long. The CDR3: CASSQGGGNVNGYTF. In nucleotides, the CDR3 is TGCGCCAGCAGCCAAGGCGGAGGGAACGTGAATGGCTACACCTTC.

This clonotype was counted at least ten times. The V and J genes are TRBV6-5 and TRBJ2-7, with 10 bases lining up with TRBD1. Looked up from germline, CDR1 is MNHEY and CDR2 is SVGAGI. The CDR3 covers 15 residues. After removal of 4 bases from V and 4 bases from J, the junction contained 7 bases not matched to a gene. The CDR3 nucleotides read TGTGCCAGCAGTTCCCCCGGACAGGGGGAGTACGAGCAGTACTTC. Translated, it gives CASSSPGQGEYEQYF.

This clonotype was picked up many times. CDR3 loop: CASSQLAGRSSYNEQFF. CDR3 nucleotide sequence: TGTGCCAGCAGCCAACTAGCGGGCAGAAGCTCCTACAATGAGCAGTTCTTC. The J gene is TRBJ2-1, the V gene TRBV11-2, with TRBD2 matching over 9 bases. The CDR3 is 17 amino acids. From germline, CDR1 is SGHAT and CDR2 FQNNGV. V gave up 5 bases and J gave up 0 bases; unmatched junction bases: 8.

The chain carries TRBV6-1 and TRBJ2-6; no firm D call. CDR1 is MNHNS and CDR2 is SASEGT in the germline V gene. The CDR3 length is 14 residues. Trimming left V 7 bases short and J 6 bases short, with 13 bases between. CDR3 sequence (DNA): TGTGCCAGCACCCTCACGTATGTGGCCAACGTCCTGACTTTC. Protein sequence: CASTLTYVANVLTF.

This clonotype was seen at least ten times. V usage is TRBV7-2 and J usage is TRBJ2-5; tentatively, D is TRBD2 (6 bases). CDR1 and CDR2 (germline): SGHTA, FQGNSA. The CDR3 totals 17 residues. The germline V and J ends were trimmed by 5 bases and 2 bases, with 21 bases remaining between them. The CDR3 loop reads CASSRDGVSAGQETQYF. CDR3 nucleotide sequence: TGTGCCAGCAGCCGCGATGGCGTGAGCGCGGGGCAAGAGACCCAGTACTTC.

In its sample, this clonotype was seen many times. This sequence joins TRBV9 and TRBJ2-5; 8 bases map to TRBD1. The CDR3 is 17 residues long. Trimming removed 0 bases from V and 2 bases from J; junction bases left unmatched: 9. Germline CDR1 and CDR2: SGDLS and YYNGEE. The DNA of the CDR3 is TGTGCCAGCAGCGTAGGAGGACAGGGTCCCCATCAAGAGACCCAGTACTTC. It translates to CASSVGGQGPHQETQYF.

In its sample, this clonotype was seen many times. V usage is TRBV6-5 and J usage is TRBJ2-2; maybe TRBD2 (6 bases). Germline CDR1 reads MNHEY; CDR2 reads SVGAGI. This CDR3 is 15 amino acids long. Trimming left V 7 bases short and J 0 bases short, with 12 bases between. CDR3 protein: CASTVAAANTGELFF. DNA of the CDR3: TGTGCCAGCACCGTAGCGGCCGCGAACACCGGGGAGCTGTTTTTT.

This clonotype was observed many times. V and J are TRBV2 and TRBJ2-7; 7 nucleotides align to TRBD1. Germline V CDR1 and CDR2: SNHLY, FYNNEI. The ends lost 3 bases at V and 2 bases at J; junction bases unmatched: 7. The length of the CDR3 is 15 residues. CDR3 in amino acids: CASSEGTVWPYEQYF. CDR3 in DNA: TGTGCCAGCAGTGAGGGGACAGTTTGGCCCTACGAGCAGTACTTC.

This clonotype was seen at least ten times. This chain uses TRBV7-2 with TRBJ2-3, with TRBD2 matching over 7 bases. The ends lost 5 bases at V and 2 bases at J; junction bases unmatched: 10. Germline V gives CDR1 SGHTA, CDR2 FQGNSA. The CDR3 has 16 residues. CDR3: CASSPSSGADTDTQYF. The CDR3 DNA sequence: TGTGCCAGCAGCCCCTCTAGCGGAGCAGACACAGATACGCAGTATTTT. The whole variable domain, remainder taken from reference TRBV7-2 and TRBJ2-3, is GAGVSQSPSNKVTEKGKDVELRCDPISGHTALYWYRQSLGQGLEFLIYFQGNSAPDKSGLPSDRFSAERTGGSVSTLTIQRTQQEDSAVYLCASSPSSGADTDTQYFGPGTRLTVL.

This clonotype showed up many times. J is TRBJ2-7 and V is TRBV20-1; possibly TRBD1 for D (8 bases). The germline V and J ends were trimmed by 6 bases and 6 bases, with 18 bases remaining between them. CDR1 is DFQATT, CDR2 SNEGSKA, per germline (reference sequence). This CDR3 spans 13 amino acids. The CDR3 sequence is CSAAKSGTGEQYF. DNA of the CDR3: TGCAGTGCCGCTAAGAGCGGGACAGGCGAGCAGTACTTC.

This clonotype was picked up many times. The chain uses TRBV5-6 and TRBJ2-5; D gene unclear. CDR1 is SGHDT, CDR2 YYEEEE, per germline. There are 14 residues in the CDR3. V lost 0 bases to trimming and J lost 5 bases, with 11 bases between them. CDR3 region: CASSLARWTETQYF. Written as DNA, the CDR3 is TGTGCCAGCAGCTTGGCGAGATGGACGGAGACCCAGTACTTC.

This clonotype has at least ten counts. The chain combines TRBV20-1 with TRBJ2-3; 8 bases align to TRBD2. Per the germline V gene, CDR1 is DFQATT and CDR2 is SNEGSKA (reference sequence). This CDR3 contains 14 residues. V lost 4 bases and J lost 0; bases outside the gene matches: 3. This CDR3 is CSATSGYSTDTQYF. The CDR3 DNA follows: TGCAGTGCTACTAGCGGGTATAGCACAGATACGCAGTATTTT.

The chain has TRBV10-3 and TRBJ2-1, with D unclear. CDR3 length: 13 residues. Germline CDR1 reads ENHRY; CDR2 reads SYGVKD. The V end lost 6 bases, the J end lost 0 bases, and 6 bases lay between the germline ends. The CDR3 DNA is TGTGCCATCAGAACGGACTCCTACAATGAGCAGTTCTTC. Protein product: CAIRTDSYNEQFF.

This clonotype was counted ten times or more. The V call is TRBV13, the J call TRBJ2-3; D gene unclear. CDR1 is PRHDT and CDR2 is FYEKMQ in the germline V gene (reference sequence). The CDR3 runs to 12 residues. V was clipped by 4 bases and J by 4 bases, with 6 bases between them. The CDR3 spells CASSWTSDTQYF. DNA for the CDR3: TGTGCCAGCAGCTGGACCTCAGATACGCAGTATTTT.

This chain connects TRBV20-1 to TRBJ2-7, with D possibly being TRBD1 (6 bases). This CDR3 is built from 13 residues. Germline V CDR1 and CDR2: DFQATT, SNEGSKA (reference sequence). Trimming removed 4 bases from V and 1 base from J, with 11 bases in between. The CDR3 spells CSAIDRNSYEQYF. DNA of the CDR3: TGCAGTGCTATTGACAGGAATTCCTACGAGCAGTACTTC.

This clonotype has ten or more counts. The chain links TRBV20-1 to TRBJ2-1; 7 bases line up with TRBD2. V gave up 3 bases and J gave up 7 bases; unmatched junction bases: 6. Germline CDR1 DFQATT, CDR2 SNEGSKA (reference sequence). The CDR3 loop spans 13 amino acids. CDR3 region: CSARGGRGNEQFF. DNA for the CDR3: TGCAGTGCTAGGGGCGGGAGAGGTAATGAGCAGTTCTTC.

This clonotype appeared many times. The V and J genes are TRBV20-1 and TRBJ2-7, with D possibly being TRBD2 (5 bases). CDR3 length equals 15 residues. V lost 3 bases and J 5 bases, leaving 20 bases between the germline ends. Germline values: CDR1 DFQATT, CDR2 SNEGSKA (reference sequence). The CDR3 loop is CSARSVLGRVNEQYF. The CDR3 DNA follows: TGCAGTGCTAGGTCCGTTCTTGGGAGAGTCAACGAGCAGTACTTC.

This clonotype showed up many times. V is TRBV7-8 and J is TRBJ2-3; the D is unclear. Germline V gene data show CDR1 as SGHVS and CDR2 as FQNEAQ. The CDR3 has 11 amino acids. The germline V and J ends were trimmed by 6 bases and 2 bases, with 3 bases remaining between them. The CDR3 loop is CASRTTDTQYF. CDR3 bases: TGTGCCAGCAGAACCACAGATACGCAGTATTTT. The full variable domain, with the rest looked up from reference TRBV7-8 and TRBJ2-3, is GAGVSQSPRYKVAKRGQDVALRCDPISGHVSLFWYQQALGQGPEFLTYFQNEAQLDKSGLPSDRFFAERPEGSVSTLKIQRTQQEDSAVYLCASRTTDTQYFGPGTRLTVL.

This clonotype has a handful of counts. The chain recombines TRBV20-1 with TRBJ1-1, with no clear D. Germline lookup yields CDR1 DFQATT and CDR2 SNEGSKA (reference sequence). CDR3 length: 12 residues. Trimming stripped 2 bases from V and 5 bases from J, with 9 bases between. The CDR3 DNA follows: TGCAGTGCTAGAACTAGTAGTACTGAAGCTTTCTTT. This translates into CSARTSSTEAFF.

The sample holds many counts of this clonotype. This chain uses TRBV27 with TRBJ1-1; no firm D call. The germline V and J ends were trimmed by 4 bases and 3 bases, with 21 bases remaining between them. From germline, CDR1 is MNHEY and CDR2 SMNVEV (reference sequence). The CDR3 has 17 amino acids. The CDR3 DNA is TGTGCCAGCAGTTCGACACGTCCCTCCTTTGCATACACTGAAGCTTTCTTT. This encodes CASSSTRPSFAYTEAFF.